Given below is one T cell receptor (beta chain) in context. The study drew the donors from its approximately 110-subject validation cohort, separate from the roughly 700-subject first cohort. Libraries were prepared by immunoSEQ multiplex PCR; TCRdb keeps only in-frame clonotypes and omits some of them. This table has tens of thousands of clones, over 85% appearing once. The CDR3 loop spans 20 amino acids. Germline CDR1 is GTSNPN and CDR2 is SVGIG (reference sequence). The trim removed 4 bases at V and 3 bases at J, leaving 19 bases unmatched. The data stem from a study of cytomegalovirus exposure and HLA in healthy donors.

The sequence was collected from a man aged 18 to 29 in good health and CMV-seropositive. The V gene is TRBV30, the J gene TRBJ2-2, with 11 bases that match TRBD2. The sample comprised PBMCs. The CDR3 nucleotides are TGTGCCTGGATCCACCATCCTCTTAGCGGGAGGGCCGGGGACACCGGGGAGCTGTTTTTT. Translation gives CAWIHHPLSGRAGDTGELFF.